The present TCR beta chain was sequenced within a study of blood T cell repertoires in COVID-19. Germline V gene data show CDR1 as WNHNN and CDR2 as SYGVQD (reference sequence). The CDR3 is made up of 14 amino acids. Trimming took 7 bases from V and 2 from J, leaving 15 bases between them. TCRdb keeps only in-frame clones here, not all; method: immunoSEQ multiplex PCR. The sample holds some 220,000 clones, 60% to 85% seen once. The chain employs TRBV10-1 and TRBJ2-7; a possible D gene is TRBD2 (7 bases). Sequencing input: peripheral blood. The sequence came from a woman aged 70-85 years with acute or convalescent COVID-19. The CDR3 reads CASKGRGRTYEQYF. The CDR3 DNA sequence: TGCGCCAGCAAAGGGAGGGGGAGAACCTACGAGCAGTACTTC.